The TCR beta chain under discussion was sequenced for a study of cytomegalovirus exposure and HLA in healthy donors. The V gene's germline CDR1 is GTSNPN and CDR2 SVGIG (reference sequence). This CDR3 is built from 13 residues. Trimming pared 2 bases from V and 2 bases from J, leaving 7 bases between. The PCR ran on 60 Vbeta and 13 Jbeta primers. The protocol was immunoSEQ multiplex PCR, while the TCRdb copy is restricted to in-frame clones and leaves out a portion. Of some 95,000 clones in the sample, around 71% are singletons; the top ten hold roughly 2.2%. The receptor's source is a man under 40 in good health and CMV-seronegative. The rearrangement links TRBV30 to TRBJ1-3; D may be TRBD1 (6 bases). Sequencing was done on a sample of PBMCs. DNA of the CDR3: TGTGCCTGGAGTCGGGACACTGGAAACACCATATATTTT. It translates to CAWSRDTGNTIYF.